The source of this TCR beta chain is a study of molecular identifiers for immune sequencing clone quantification. TCRdb ran MiXCR on the PCR reads and lists one entry per CDR3 protein. The sample holds more than 450,000 distinct CDR3 sequences, 20% to 25% seen once. Concerning this clonotype itself: At one boundary the junction diverges from the germline segment, which might be a read error.

The CDR3 is 15 residues long. From germline, CDR1 is SGDLS and CDR2 YYNGEE. Sorting isolated naive CD8 T cells as CD8+CD4-CCR7+CD45RA+ events. Sample: naive CD8+ T cells from blood, with Jurkat cell RNA spiked in. Subset noted: FACS-sorted CD8+CD4-CCR7+CD45RA+ naive T cells. The chain uses TRBV9 and TRBJ1-1, with D hard to call. This clonotype was obtained from a human donor in good health. Some libraries in this study had Jurkat cell RNA spiked in. The CDR3 bases are TGTGCCTGCAGCGGGTCTCGCCAACCGAACACTGAAGCTTTCTTT. Its protein is CACSGSRQPNTEAFF.